The 30 T cell receptor beta chains below come from one sample, sequenced in a study of monozygotic twins with cystic fibrosis. Method: immunoSEQ multiplex PCR; TCRdb's copy keeps in-frame clones and lacks some. This sample has roughly 10,000 clones, with approximately 99.4% found just once. Material: blood. The origin of the receptors is a man aged 18 to 30 with cystic fibrosis.

The chain employs TRBV19 and TRBJ2-7; 9 nucleotides line up with TRBD1. CDR3 length: 19 amino acids. V lost 5 bases to trimming and J lost 3 bases; unmatched junction nucleotides: 20. In germline, CDR1 is LNHDA, CDR2 SQIVND (reference sequence). This CDR3 reads CASSPRTGAEVGFVYEQYF. CDR3 DNA: TGTGCCAGTAGTCCCAGGACAGGGGCAGAGGTAGGGTTTGTCTACGAGCAGTACTTC.

The chain recombines TRBV6-5 with TRBJ2-1, with a weak D call TRBD1 (5 bases). The V end was cut by 6 bases, the J end by 0 bases, with 12 bases between. CDR3 length: 15 amino acids. The germline CDR1 and CDR2 sequences are MNHEY and SVGAGI. The CDR3 sequence is CASRRQSNSYNEQFF. The DNA of the CDR3 is TGTGCCAGCAGAAGACAGTCTAACTCCTACAATGAGCAGTTCTTC.

The rearrangement joins TRBV27 to TRBJ1-1, with D hard to call. CDR3 size: 16 residues. V lost 3 bases and J 0 bases, leaving 14 bases between the germline ends. Germline assignment: CDR1 MNHEY and CDR2 SMNVEV (reference sequence). In nucleotides, the CDR3 is TGTGCCAGCAGTTTTGGGCAGCCAACCATGAACACTGAAGCTTTCTTT. This codes for CASSFGQPTMNTEAFF.

This clone was recorded only once. The chain is built from TRBV2 and TRBJ2-7, with 10 positions matching TRBD2. Germline V CDR1 and CDR2: SNHLY, FYNNEI. V shed 6 bases and J 5 bases; nucleotides not matched to a gene: 13. The CDR3 loop spans 16 amino acids. The CDR3 bases are TGTGCCAGCAGCCCAGATTGGCTAGCGGGAGTCAACGAGCAGTACTTC. As protein: CASSPDWLAGVNEQYF.

This clone was counted once. The chain recombines TRBV5-5 with TRBJ1-2, with 7 nucleotides matching TRBD1. CDR1 SGHKS and CDR2 YYEKEE come from the germline V gene (reference sequence). V trimming: 7 bases; J trimming: 3 bases; junction bases outside the gene matches: 6. The CDR3 is 13 residues long. The CDR3 reads CASGRDSDYGYTF. Here the CDR3 DNA reads TGTGCCAGCGGCCGGGACAGCGACTATGGCTACACCTTC.

The chain joins TRBV5-4 to TRBJ2-7; 8 nucleotides agree with TRBD2. Germline V gene data show CDR1 as SGHNT and CDR2 as YYREEE (reference sequence). The J segment lost 6 bases and the V segment lost 5 bases, leaving 10 bases of the junction unmatched. This CDR3 is 14 amino acids long. The CDR3 protein is CASSSAGEATEQYF. CDR3 nucleotide sequence: TGTGCCAGCAGTTCAGCGGGAGAAGCCACCGAGCAGTACTTC.

This chain joins TRBV5-1 and TRBJ2-7; TRBD1 matches at 8 bases. The CDR3 covers 15 residues. The junction had 8 bases not matched to a gene; V was cut back by 0 bases and J by 6 bases. Germline V lookup: CDR1 SGHRS, CDR2 YFSETQ. The CDR3 DNA reads TGCGCCAGCAGCTTGGGGACAGGGACGGGTCGCGAGCAGTACTTC. As protein: CASSLGTGTGREQYF.

The chain carries TRBV18 and TRBJ2-3; D perhaps matches TRBD1 (5 bases). The V gene's germline CDR1 is KGHSH and CDR2 LQKENI. CDR3 size: 15 residues. Trimming pared 2 bases from V and 1 base from J, leaving 10 bases between. The CDR3 region is CASSPASRGTDTQYF. The DNA of the CDR3 is TGTGCCAGCTCACCAGCGTCCAGGGGCACAGATACGCAGTATTTT. The variable domain in full, with the rest retrieved from reference TRBV18 and TRBJ2-3, is NAGVMQNPRHLVRRRGQEARLRCSPMKGHSHVYWYRQLPEEGLKFMVYLQKENIIDESGMPKERFSAEFPKEGPSILRIQQVVRGDSAAYFCASSPASRGTDTQYFGPGTRLTVL.

The chain joins TRBV18 to TRBJ1-1; the D gene is possibly TRBD1 (5 bases). Trimming removed 0 bases at V and 4 bases at J, with 21 bases between. The CDR3 runs 18 residues. Germline loops: CDR1 KGHSH, CDR2 LQKENI. The CDR3 coding sequence is TGTGCCAGCTCACCACCGAAGTCACAGGTTAAGAGGGGCACTGAAGCTTTCTTT. This codes for CASSPPKSQVKRGTEAFF.

This chain connects TRBV6-5 to TRBJ2-3; 12 bases align to TRBD2. Trimming cost V 4 bases and J 6 bases; bases outside gene matches: 8. Germline-derived CDR1 and CDR2 are MNHEY and SVGAGI. The CDR3 has 16 amino acids. The CDR3 sequence: CASSFRTSGTPDTQYF. For the CDR3, the DNA is TGTGCCAGCAGTTTCCGGACTAGCGGGACGCCGGATACGCAGTATTTT.

This chain connects TRBV28 to TRBJ2-2, with D tentatively TRBD1 or TRBD2 (5 bases each). Trimming stripped 6 bases from V and 5 bases from J, with 10 bases between. The germline V gene has CDR1 MDHEN and CDR2 SYDVKM. The CDR3 spans 13 residues. CDR3 sequence reads: CASSLWGTGELFF. The CDR3 region has the DNA TGTGCCAGCAGCCTTTGGGGGACCGGGGAGCTGTTTTTT.

The DNA for the CDR3 is TGTGCCAGCAGCTTGGGTGGGTACCCGAACACCGGGGAGCTGTTTTTT. Residues: CASSLGGYPNTGELFF. This rearrangement joins TRBV11-1 to TRBJ2-2; no firm D call. The germline gives CDR1 SGHAT, CDR2 FQDESV (reference sequence). The germline V and J ends were trimmed by 3 bases and 0 bases, with 11 bases remaining between them. The CDR3 has 16 residues.

This rearrangement joins TRBV6-6 to TRBJ1-3; a weak D match, TRBD1 (5 bases). The CDR3 has 14 residues. Germline assignment: CDR1 MNHNY and CDR2 SVGAGI (reference sequence). Trimming cost V 7 bases and J 0 bases, with 10 bases left between them. This CDR3 is CASKGRGSGNTIYF. CDR3 bases: TGTGCCAGCAAGGGTAGGGGCTCTGGAAACACCATATATTTT.

The V and J genes are TRBV5-1 and TRBJ1-2; D remains unclear. Trimming removed 5 bases from V and 4 bases from J, with 9 bases in between. CDR3 length: 12 residues. Germline CDR1 and CDR2: SGHRS and YFSETQ. CDR3 region: CASSRESYGYTF. The CDR3 DNA reads as TGCGCCAGCAGTCGAGAGAGCTATGGCTACACCTTC.

The CDR3 spells CASSPEGQADSPLHF. CDR3 nucleotide sequence: TGCGCCAGCAGCCCGGAGGGACAGGCGGATTCACCCCTCCACTTT. The chain employs TRBV4-1 and TRBJ1-6, with 8 nucleotides matching TRBD1. Trimming removed 4 bases from V and 8 bases from J; junction bases left unmatched: 7. CDR1 is MGHRA, CDR2 YSYEKL, per germline. This CDR3 is built from 15 residues.

The DNA for the CDR3 is TGTGCCAGCAGTGAATGGCAGGGTTCCTACGAGCAGTACTTC. Its protein is CASSEWQGSYEQYF. J is TRBJ2-7 and V is TRBV6-1, with D possibly TRBD1 on 5 matching bases. This CDR3 spans 14 amino acids. Germline assignment: CDR1 MNHNS and CDR2 SASEGT. V lost 2 bases and J 1 base, leaving 9 bases between the germline ends.

The chain combines TRBV4-1 with TRBJ1-5, with D hard to call. Trimming cost V 0 bases and J 6 bases, with 18 bases left between them. The germline gives CDR1 MGHRA, CDR2 YSYEKL. This CDR3 region has 17 residues. The CDR3 region is CASSQDRVATGLQPQHF. CDR3 nucleotides: TGCGCCAGCAGCCAAGATCGGGTGGCCACTGGGCTTCAGCCCCAGCATTTT.

The V gene is TRBV5-1, the J gene TRBJ1-2; TRBD1 is a possible D gene (6 bases). V was cut by 2 bases and J by 4 bases, with 18 bases left in between. The CDR3 is made up of 16 amino acids. The V gene's germline CDR1 is SGHRS and CDR2 YFSETQ. The CDR3 loop is CASSLRAPGEGYGYTF. CDR3 DNA sequence: TGCGCCAGCAGCTTACGAGCGCCAGGGGAGGGCTATGGCTACACCTTC.

The genes are TRBV14 and TRBJ1-1; D unclear. The germline V gene encodes CDR1 SGHDN and CDR2 FVKESK. The V end was cut by 2 bases, the J end by 5 bases, with 6 bases between. The CDR3 loop spans 12 amino acids. CDR3 coding DNA: TGTGCCAGCAGCCAACTGGGGACTGAAGCTTTCTTT. This encodes CASSQLGTEAFF.

V gene TRBV7-8 combines with J gene TRBJ2-5; D is possibly TRBD1 (6 bases). Between the trimmed V and J ends, which lost 0 bases and 7 bases, there was a span of 12 bases. Germline V lookup: CDR1 SGHVS, CDR2 FQNEAQ. CDR3 length equals 14 residues. In nucleotides, the CDR3 is TGTGCCAGCAGCTTAGCACGGACAGAGGGGACCCAGTACTTC. Its protein is CASSLARTEGTQYF.

This chain links TRBV5-1 with TRBJ2-7, with D tentatively TRBD2 (6 bases). CDR3 length equals 14 residues. Germline V lookup: CDR1 SGHRS, CDR2 YFSETQ. The V and J ends lost 2 bases and 3 bases respectively, with 12 bases between them. CDR3 sequence (DNA): TGCGCCAGCAGCTTTGGGGAGGTCGGCTACGAGCAGTACTTC. Its protein is CASSFGEVGYEQYF.

This chain uses TRBV5-1 with TRBJ1-1, with unresolved D. V lost 2 bases and J lost 14, with 13 bases in between. CDR1 is SGHRS and CDR2 is YFSETQ in the germline V gene. This CDR3 has 11 amino acids. The CDR3 nucleotides read TGCGCCAGCAGCTTAGGACCGATCTGCTTCTTT. This sequence encodes CASSLGPICFF.

The chain employs TRBV5-1 and TRBJ2-1; 8 positions agree with TRBD2. Germline assignment: CDR1 SGHRS and CDR2 YFSETQ. This CDR3 is built from 16 residues. V was pared by 3 bases and J by 2 bases, with 7 bases of the junction left unmatched. The CDR3 is CASSSTSGRTYNEQFF. The CDR3 coding sequence is TGCGCCAGCAGCTCGACAAGCGGGAGAACCTACAATGAGCAGTTCTTC.

This CDR3 reads CASSARTSANTGELFF. CDR3 sequence (DNA): TGTGCCAGCAGCGCGAGAACTAGCGCGAACACCGGGGAGCTGTTTTTT. The genes are TRBV5-4 and TRBJ2-2; 7 bases align to TRBD2. This CDR3 comprises 16 residues. CDR1 and CDR2 from the germline V gene are SGHNT and YYREEE (reference sequence). V dropped 4 bases and J dropped 0; count of bases not matched to a gene: 6.

The V and J genes are TRBV30 and TRBJ2-7; the D gene is possibly TRBD1 (5 bases). The CDR3 consists of 13 residues. Trimming shortened V by 1 base and J by 2 bases, and 9 bases separated the two germline ends. Germline CDR1 reads GTSNPN; CDR2 reads SVGIG (reference sequence). CDR3 sequence: CAWSAGLPYEQYF. The CDR3 DNA sequence: TGTGCCTGGAGTGCAGGGTTACCCTACGAGCAGTACTTC. Full variable domain (missing parts from reference TRBV30 and TRBJ2-7): SQTIHQWPATLVQPVGSPLSLECTVEGTSNPNLYWYRQAAGRGLQLLFYSVGIGQISSEVPQNLSASRPQDRQFILSSKKLLLSDSGFYLCAWSAGLPYEQYFGPGTRLTVT.

The chain is built from TRBV7-6 and TRBJ2-7, with 8 bases aligning to TRBD2. V was clipped by 5 bases and J by 5 bases; unmatched bases: 14. This CDR3 has 16 amino acids. CDR1 and CDR2 (germline): SGHVS, FNYEAQ. This CDR3 reads CASSPLQREYIDEQYF. CDR3 sequence (DNA): TGTGCCAGCAGCCCTTTACAGCGGGAGTACATAGACGAGCAGTACTTC. The full variable domain, rest sourced from reference TRBV7-6 and TRBJ2-7, is GAGVSQSPRYKVTKRGQDVALRCDPISGHVSLYWYRQALGQGPEFLTYFNYEAQQDKSGLPNDRFSAERPEGSISTLTIQRTEQRDSAMYRCASSPLQREYIDEQYFGPGTRLTVT.

The rearrangement links TRBV7-9 to TRBJ2-7, with TRBD1 matching 9 bases. The CDR3 sequence is 17 residues long. With V trimmed by 5 bases and J by 7 bases, 18 bases remained unmatched. CDR1 and CDR2 (germline): SEHNR, FQNEAQ (reference sequence). CDR3 DNA: TGTGCCAGCAGCCCGGTGCCGGCCGGGACAGGGTTAGAAGAGCAGTACTTC. This encodes CASSPVPAGTGLEEQYF.

The V and J genes are TRBV5-1 and TRBJ2-1, with D perhaps matching TRBD2 (6 bases). This CDR3 contains 14 residues. Germline lookup yields CDR1 SGHRS and CDR2 YFSETQ. Trimming shortened V by 0 bases and J by 6 bases, and 10 bases separated the two germline ends. The CDR3 DNA reads as TGCGCCAGCAGCTTGGACCGGGAGACCAATGAGCAGTTCTTC. This sequence encodes CASSLDRETNEQFF.

In DNA form, the CDR3 reads TGCGCCAGCAGCACAGGGACAGGTAGCTACGAGCAGTACTTC. Its translation is CASSTGTGSYEQYF. The rearrangement links TRBV4-1 to TRBJ2-7; 8 bases are a match to TRBD1. The germline V gene encodes CDR1 MGHRA and CDR2 YSYEKL. Unmatched junction bases numbered 6, after V lost 5 bases and J lost 3 bases. The CDR3 is 14 amino acids.

The chain joins TRBV6-5 to TRBJ1-2, with D tentatively TRBD1 (5 bases). From germline, CDR1 is MNHEY and CDR2 SVGAGI. The V end lost 8 bases, the J end lost 2 bases, and 12 bases lay between the germline ends. This CDR3 region has 13 residues. Here the CDR3 reads CASCSGLNYGYTF. In DNA, the CDR3 is TGTGCCAGCTGTTCGGGACTGAACTATGGCTACACCTTC.